The clone carrying this TCR beta chain showed up just a few times. Its antigen is as yet unknown. The germline V gene has CDR1 LGHNA and CDR2 YNFKEQ. The CDR3 is 16 amino acids. V dropped 0 bases and J dropped 7 bases, with 13 bases sitting between them. This sample was included in a study of blood T cells in healthy people across ages. Study-wide results and limits: It was held that diversity estimates obtained from one million T cells represented underestimates.

Using a J-beta primer mix together with a sample-barcoded 5' primer, a second PCR was run for about 7 to 12 cycles. Every sample returned 2.5 million or more CDR3-containing paired-end reads. TCRdb redid the calling of the 5' RACE reads with MiXCR, one entry per CDR3 protein. The sample includes around 1.5 million distinct CDR3 sequences, 35% to 45% of them seen just once. The chain couples TRBV4-2 to TRBJ1-6, with D perhaps TRBD1 (6 bases). The receptor comes from a woman between 18 and 29 years old in good health. Material: blood. CDR3 amino acids: CASSQEKGVGNSPLHF. CDR3 bases: TGTGCCAGCAGCCAAGAGAAGGGGGTGGGGAATTCACCCCTCCACTTT.